The 8 T cell receptor beta chains below were found in one sample sequenced in a study of T cells after yellow fever vaccination. TCRdb re-called the 5' RACE reads with MiXCR, one entry per CDR3 protein. Among about 170,000 distinct CDR3 sequences, roughly 6.2% were seen once, and the ten largest hold approximately 3%. The sample consisted of CD4+ T cells sorted from PBMCs, taken on the day of the first yellow fever vaccination. The receptors shown here come from a man aged 18 to 35 who received the YFV17D yellow fever vaccine.

There are many counts of this clonotype. The chain couples TRBV5-1 to TRBJ2-2; no clear D. The CDR3 extends over 13 amino acids. CDR1 is SGHRS and CDR2 is YFSETQ in the germline V gene. V was pared by 0 bases and J by 6 bases, with 6 bases between. The CDR3 sequence: CASSLDWAGELFF. Here the CDR3 DNA reads TGCGCCAGCAGCTTGGACTGGGCCGGGGAGCTGTTTTTT.

In its sample, this clonotype was seen many times. The rearrangement joins TRBV9 to TRBJ2-1; no reliable D call. CDR3 length: 15 amino acids. CDR1 and CDR2 from the germline V gene are SGDLS and YYNGEE. The V gene lost 4 bases and the J gene lost 0 bases, with 11 bases spanning the gap. The CDR3 spells CASSPSTGSYNEQFF. In DNA, the CDR3 is TGTGCCAGCAGCCCATCGACTGGCTCCTACAATGAGCAGTTCTTC.

Worth noting for this clonotype: This may be a read error: a much more frequent sequence differs by one nucleotide. The chain combines TRBV2 with TRBJ2-1; D is uncertain. The CDR3 length is 13 residues. Germline V lookup: CDR1 SNHLY, CDR2 FYNNEI. CDR3 sequence reads: CAISLTASDEQFF. CDR3 nucleotide sequence: TGTGCCATCAGTTTAACGGCGAGCGATGAGCAGTTCTTC.

The chain joins TRBV7-8 to TRBJ1-1, with D unclear. The V and J ends lost 7 bases and 0 bases respectively, with 12 bases between them. The CDR3 covers 14 residues. Germline V lookup: CDR1 SGHVS, CDR2 FQNEAQ. The CDR3, as DNA: TGTGCCAGCAAAGTAAGGGTCATGAACACTGAAGCTTTCTTT. This sequence encodes CASKVRVMNTEAFF.

This clonotype was detected many times. V gene TRBV30 combines with J gene TRBJ1-2; unclear D gene. The germline CDR1 and CDR2 sequences are GTSNPN and SVGIG (reference sequence). The CDR3 covers 10 residues. Deletions cut 2 bases from V and 2 bases from J, with 0 bases between. The CDR3 sequence is CAWSNYGYTF. CDR3 DNA sequence: TGTGCCTGGAGTAACTATGGCTACACCTTC.

Many counts were recorded for this clonotype. J is TRBJ1-2 and V is TRBV7-2, with D possibly TRBD1 on 5 matching bases. In germline, CDR1 is SGHTA, CDR2 FQGNSA. This CDR3 spans 12 amino acids. V was cut by 4 bases and J by 3 bases, with 6 bases left in between. CDR3 residues: CASSWGYYGYTF. The CDR3 DNA sequence: TGTGCCAGCAGCTGGGGGTACTATGGCTACACCTTC.

V usage is TRBV30 and J usage is TRBJ1-2; D is unclear. CDR1 is GTSNPN, CDR2 SVGIG, per germline (reference sequence). Trimming left V 4 bases short and J 8 bases short, with 8 bases between. The CDR3 runs 10 residues. CDR3 loop: CAWMMGGYTF. CDR3 DNA: TGTGCCTGGATGATGGGAGGCTACACCTTC.

This clonotype showed up many times. The chain carries TRBV7-6 and TRBJ2-5; TRBD2 aligns across 8 bases. Looked up from germline, CDR1 is SGHVS and CDR2 is FNYEAQ. The CDR3 has 13 residues. Unmatched junction bases numbered 4, after V lost 5 bases and J lost 5 bases. The CDR3 DNA reads as TGTGCCAGCAGCCCGGGACTAGGGGAGACCCAGTACTTC. This encodes CASSPGLGETQYF.